The clone carrying this TCR beta chain turned up a few times. V trimming: 7 bases; J trimming: 2 bases; junction bases outside the gene matches: 14. The CDR3 is made up of 16 amino acids. Germline V lookup: CDR1 SQVTM, CDR2 ANQGSEA. The entry originates in a study of CD8+ T cells in alopecia areata. Treatment indicated: oral pan-JAK inhibitor, 5-10 mg twice daily. RNA was extracted and reverse transcribed into cDNA as the sequencing template. The assay was immunoSEQ multiplex PCR, and TCRdb's table has in-frame clones only and misses some. This table holds 110,000 or so clones, around 58% found once. The sequence derives from a human donor with alopecia areata. V usage is TRBV29-1 and J usage is TRBJ1-5, with TRBD1 matching 7 bases. This specimen consisted of CD8+ T cells sorted from blood, obtained at week 4, from a patient treated with tofacitinib. The CDR3 here is CSATPQGVVGNQPQHF. CDR3 nucleotides: TGCAGCGCAACACCCCAGGGGGTTGTCGGCAATCAGCCCCAGCATTTT.